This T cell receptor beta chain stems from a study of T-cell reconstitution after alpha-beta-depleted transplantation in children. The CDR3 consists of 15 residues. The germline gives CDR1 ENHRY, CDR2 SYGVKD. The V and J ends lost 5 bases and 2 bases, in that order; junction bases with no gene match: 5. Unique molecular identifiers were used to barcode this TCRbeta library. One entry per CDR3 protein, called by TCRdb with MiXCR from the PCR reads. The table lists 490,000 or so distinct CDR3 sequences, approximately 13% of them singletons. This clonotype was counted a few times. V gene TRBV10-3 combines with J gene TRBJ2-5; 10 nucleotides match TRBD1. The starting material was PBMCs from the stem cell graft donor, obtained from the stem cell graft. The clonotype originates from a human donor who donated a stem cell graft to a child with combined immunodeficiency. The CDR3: CAISPDRGRQETQYF. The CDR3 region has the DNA TGTGCCATCAGTCCCGACAGGGGGCGGCAAGAGACCCAGTACTTC.